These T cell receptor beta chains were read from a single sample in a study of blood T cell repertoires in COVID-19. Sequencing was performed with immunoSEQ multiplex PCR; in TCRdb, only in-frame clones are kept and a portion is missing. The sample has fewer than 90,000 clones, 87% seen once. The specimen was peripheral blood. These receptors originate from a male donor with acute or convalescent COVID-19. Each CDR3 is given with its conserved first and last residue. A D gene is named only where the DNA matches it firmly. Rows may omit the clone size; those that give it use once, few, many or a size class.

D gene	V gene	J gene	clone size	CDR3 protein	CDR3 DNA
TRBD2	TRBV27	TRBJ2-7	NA	CASSALGTGGASYEQYF	TGTGCCAGCAGCGCCCTGGGTACCGGGGGGGCCTCCTACGAGCAGTACTTC
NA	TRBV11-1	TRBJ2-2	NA	CASSFHLRRPPGELFF	TGTGCCAGCAGCTTCCATCTTAGGAGACCCCCCGGGGAGCTGTTTTTT
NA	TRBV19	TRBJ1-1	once	CASRASSGRGTEAFF	TGTGCCAGTAGGGCCTCATCAGGGCGAGGCACTGAAGCTTTCTTT
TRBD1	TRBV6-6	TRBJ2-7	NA	CASTADRAYEQYF	TGTGCCAGCACCGCTGACAGGGCTTACGAGCAGTACTTC
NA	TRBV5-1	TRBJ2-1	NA	CASNSEGGSYNEQFF	TGCGCCAGCAACAGCGAGGGCGGCTCCTACAATGAGCAGTTCTTC
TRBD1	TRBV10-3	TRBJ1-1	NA	CAISEYSSGGGTEAFF	TGTGCCATCAGTGAGTACTCTTCAGGGGGTGGAACTGAAGCTTTCTTT
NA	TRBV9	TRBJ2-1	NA	CASSVEPSGWGEQFF	TGTGCCAGCAGCGTAGAGCCCAGCGGGTGGGGGGAGCAGTTCTTC
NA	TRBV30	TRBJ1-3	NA	CAWSVRGPRDGNTIYF	TGTGCCTGGAGTGTACGTGGGCCCAGGGATGGGAACACCATATATTTT
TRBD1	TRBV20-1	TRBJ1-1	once	CSAFADRAAFF	TGCAGTGCTTTCGCGGACAGGGCAGCTTTCTTT
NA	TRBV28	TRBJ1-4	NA	CASSLAGTPLKLFF	TGTGCCAGCAGCCTGGCCGGGACTCCTTTAAAACTGTTTTTT
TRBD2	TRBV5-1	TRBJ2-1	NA	CASSPSTSGGVNEQFF	TGCGCCAGCAGCCCGTCGACTAGCGGGGGGGTCAATGAGCAGTTCTTC
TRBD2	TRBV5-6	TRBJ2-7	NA	CASSLDGSRGDFSYEQYF	TGTGCCAGCAGCTTGGACGGGTCACGGGGGGATTTTTCCTACGAGCAGTACTTC
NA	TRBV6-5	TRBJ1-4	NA	CASRATGTANEKLFF	TGTGCCAGCAGAGCCACCGGGACTGCAAATGAAAAACTGTTTTTT
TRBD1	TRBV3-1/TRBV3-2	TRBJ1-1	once	CASSYGTGNTEAFF	TGTGCCAGCAGCTACGGGACAGGGAACACTGAAGCTTTCTTT
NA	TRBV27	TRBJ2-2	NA	CASSLGQGWAGELFF	TGTGCCAGCAGTTTGGGGCAGGGGTGGGCCGGGGAGCTGTTTTTT
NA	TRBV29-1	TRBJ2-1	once	CSVGGRGHNEQFF	TGCAGCGTTGGGGGAAGGGGCCACAATGAGCAGTTCTTC
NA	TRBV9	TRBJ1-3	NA	CASTAGQAGNTIYF	TGTGCCAGCACCGCCGGTCAGGCGGGAAACACCATATATTTT
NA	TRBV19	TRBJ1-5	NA	CASSIGEGYQPQHF	TGTGCCAGTAGTATCGGGGAGGGCTATCAGCCCCAGCATTTT
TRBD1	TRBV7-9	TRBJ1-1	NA	CASSLGTGDAFF	TGTGCCAGCAGCTTAGGGACAGGGGACGCTTTCTTT
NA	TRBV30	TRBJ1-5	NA	CAWSGQGDQPQHF	TGTGCCTGGAGTGGGCAGGGTGATCAGCCCCAGCATTTT
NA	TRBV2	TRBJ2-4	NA	CASSVAGNIQYF	TGTGCCAGCAGTGTAGCCGGAAACATTCAGTACTTC
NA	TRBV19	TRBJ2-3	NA	CASSMRDTDTQYF	TGTGCCAGTAGTATGAGGGACACAGATACGCAGTATTTT
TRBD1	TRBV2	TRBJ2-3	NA	CASRRTGGASTDTQYF	TGTGCCAGCAGACGTACAGGGGGCGCGAGCACAGATACGCAGTATTTT
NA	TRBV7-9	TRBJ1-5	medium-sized	CASSQTGGEDQPQHF	TGTGCCAGCAGCCAGACGGGGGGCGAGGATCAGCCCCAGCATTTT
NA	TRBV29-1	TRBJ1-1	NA	CSVSDRNTEAFF	TGCAGCGTTTCGGACAGAAACACTGAAGCTTTCTTT
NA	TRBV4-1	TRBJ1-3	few	CASSYPGARSGNTIYF	TGCGCCAGCAGCTACCCAGGGGCCCGCTCTGGAAACACCATATATTTT
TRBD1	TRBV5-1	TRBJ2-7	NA	CASSDPGTGRYEQYF	TGCGCCAGCAGCGACCCCGGGACAGGGCGTTACGAGCAGTACTTC
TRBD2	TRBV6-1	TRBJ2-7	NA	CASSEAGLAREQYF	TGTGCCAGCAGTGAAGCAGGACTAGCACGCGAGCAGTACTTC
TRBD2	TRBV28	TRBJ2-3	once	CASSSRLAGGITDTQYF	TGTGCCAGCAGTTCCCGACTAGCGGGGGGGATCACAGATACGCAGTATTTT